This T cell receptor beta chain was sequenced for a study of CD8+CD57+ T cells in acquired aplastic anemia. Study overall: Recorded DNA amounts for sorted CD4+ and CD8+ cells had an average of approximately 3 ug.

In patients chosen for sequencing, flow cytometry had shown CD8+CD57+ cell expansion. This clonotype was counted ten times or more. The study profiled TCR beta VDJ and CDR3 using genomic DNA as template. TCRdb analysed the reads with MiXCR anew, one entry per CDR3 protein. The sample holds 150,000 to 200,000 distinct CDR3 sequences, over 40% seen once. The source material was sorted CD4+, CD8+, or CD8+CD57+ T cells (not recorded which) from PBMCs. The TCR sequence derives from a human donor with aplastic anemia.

Here the CDR3 reads CSADSPVHEQFF. CDR3 DNA sequence: TGCAGCGCGGATAGCCCGGTGCATGAGCAGTTCTTC. The rearrangement links TRBV29-1 to TRBJ2-1, with D unclear. The CDR3 is made up of 12 amino acids. The germline V gene encodes CDR1 SQVTM and CDR2 ANQGSEA. Between the trimmed V and J ends, which lost 7 bases and 8 bases, there was a span of 15 bases.